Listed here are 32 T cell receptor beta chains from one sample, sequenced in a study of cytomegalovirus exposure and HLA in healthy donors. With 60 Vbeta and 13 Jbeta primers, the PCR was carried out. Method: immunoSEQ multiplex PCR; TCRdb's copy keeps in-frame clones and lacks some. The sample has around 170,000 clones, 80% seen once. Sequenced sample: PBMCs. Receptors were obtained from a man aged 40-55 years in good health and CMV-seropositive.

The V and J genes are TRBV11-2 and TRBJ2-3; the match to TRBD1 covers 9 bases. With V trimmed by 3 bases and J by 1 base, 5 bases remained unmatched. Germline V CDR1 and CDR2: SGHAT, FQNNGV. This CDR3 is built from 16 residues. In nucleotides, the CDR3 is TGTGCCAGCAGCTTGGGACAGGGCGGGGGCACAGATACGCAGTATTTT. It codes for CASSLGQGGGTDTQYF.

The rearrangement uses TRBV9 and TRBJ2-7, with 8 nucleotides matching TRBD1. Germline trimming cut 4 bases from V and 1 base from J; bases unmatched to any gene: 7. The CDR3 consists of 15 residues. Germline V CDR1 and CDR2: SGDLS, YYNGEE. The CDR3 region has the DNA TGTGCCAGCAGCCCCCCAGGGGGCCGGTCCTACGAGCAGTACTTC. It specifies CASSPPGGRSYEQYF. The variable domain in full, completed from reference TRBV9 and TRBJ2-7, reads DSGVTQTPKHLITATGQRVTLRCSPRSGDLSVYWYQQSLDQGLQFLIQYYNGEERAKGNILERFSAQQFPDLHSELNLSSLELGDSALYFCASSPPGGRSYEQYFGPGTRLTVT.

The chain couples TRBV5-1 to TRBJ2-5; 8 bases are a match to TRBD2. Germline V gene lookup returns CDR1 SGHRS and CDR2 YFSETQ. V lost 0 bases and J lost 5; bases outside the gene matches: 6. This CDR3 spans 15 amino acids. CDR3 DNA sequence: TGCGCCAGCAGCTTGGTGACTCCGGGGGGGGAGACCCAGTACTTC. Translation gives CASSLVTPGGETQYF.

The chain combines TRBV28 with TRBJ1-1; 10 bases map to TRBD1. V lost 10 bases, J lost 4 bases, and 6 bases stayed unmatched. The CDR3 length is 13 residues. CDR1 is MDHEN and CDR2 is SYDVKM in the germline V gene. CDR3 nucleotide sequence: TGTGCCACCCGGACAGGGGGTCGCACTGAAGCTTTCTTT. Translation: CATRTGGRTEAFF. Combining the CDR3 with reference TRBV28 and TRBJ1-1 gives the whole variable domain DVKVTQSSRYLVKRTGEKVFLECVQDMDHENMFWYRQDPGLGLRLIYFSYDVKMKEKGDIPEGYSVSREKKERFSLILESASTNQTSMYLCATRTGGRTEAFFGQGTRLTVV.

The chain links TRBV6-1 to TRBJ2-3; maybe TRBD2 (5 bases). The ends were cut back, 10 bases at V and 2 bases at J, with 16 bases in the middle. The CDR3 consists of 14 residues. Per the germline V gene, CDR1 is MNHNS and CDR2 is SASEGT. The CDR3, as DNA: TGTGCCATCCGTACCGGGGAACCCACAGATACGCAGTATTTT. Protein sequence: CAIRTGEPTDTQYF.

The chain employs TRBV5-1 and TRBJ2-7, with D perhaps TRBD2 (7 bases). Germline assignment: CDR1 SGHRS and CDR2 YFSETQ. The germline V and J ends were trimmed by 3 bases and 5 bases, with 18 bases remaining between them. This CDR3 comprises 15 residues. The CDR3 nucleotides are TGCGCCAGCAGCTCCGGATGGCGGGGGCTGGACGAGCAGTACTTC. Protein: CASSSGWRGLDEQYF.

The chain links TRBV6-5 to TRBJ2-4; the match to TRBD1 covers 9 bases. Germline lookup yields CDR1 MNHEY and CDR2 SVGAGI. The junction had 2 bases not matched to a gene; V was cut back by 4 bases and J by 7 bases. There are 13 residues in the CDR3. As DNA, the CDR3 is TGTGCCAGCAGTTTGGGACAGGGCAACATTCAGTACTTC. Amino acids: CASSLGQGNIQYF.

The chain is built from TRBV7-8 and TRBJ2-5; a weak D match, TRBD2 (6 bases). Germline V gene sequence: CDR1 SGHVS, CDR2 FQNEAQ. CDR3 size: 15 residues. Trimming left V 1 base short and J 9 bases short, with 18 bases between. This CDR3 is CASSLEAGPQYPQYF. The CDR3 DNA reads TGTGCCAGCAGCTTAGAGGCGGGACCCCAGTATCCCCAGTACTTC.

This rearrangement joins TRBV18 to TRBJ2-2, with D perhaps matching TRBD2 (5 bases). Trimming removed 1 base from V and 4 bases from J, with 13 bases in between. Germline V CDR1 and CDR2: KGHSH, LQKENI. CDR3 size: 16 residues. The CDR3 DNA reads TGTGCCAGCTCACCACTTTTTCCTAGCCTCACCGGGGAGCTGTTTTTT. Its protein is CASSPLFPSLTGELFF.

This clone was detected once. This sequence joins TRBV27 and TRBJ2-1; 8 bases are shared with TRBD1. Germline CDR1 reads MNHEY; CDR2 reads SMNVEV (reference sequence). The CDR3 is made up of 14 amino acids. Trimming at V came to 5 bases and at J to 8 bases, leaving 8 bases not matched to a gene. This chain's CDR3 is CASSPRTGLDEQFF. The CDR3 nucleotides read TGTGCCAGCAGTCCTCGGACAGGGCTCGATGAGCAGTTCTTC.

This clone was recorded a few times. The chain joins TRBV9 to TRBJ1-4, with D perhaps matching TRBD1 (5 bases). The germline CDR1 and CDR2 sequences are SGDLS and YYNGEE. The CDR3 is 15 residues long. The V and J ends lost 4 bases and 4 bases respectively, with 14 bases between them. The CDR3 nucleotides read TGTGCCAGCAGCCCATTAGGGGCGAGTAATGAAAAACTGTTTTTT. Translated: CASSPLGASNEKLFF.

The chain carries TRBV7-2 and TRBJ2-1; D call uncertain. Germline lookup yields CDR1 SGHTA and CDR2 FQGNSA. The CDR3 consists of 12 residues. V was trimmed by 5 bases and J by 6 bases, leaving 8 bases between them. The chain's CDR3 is CASSTQSNEQFF. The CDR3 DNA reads TGTGCCAGCAGCACACAGTCCAATGAGCAGTTCTTC.

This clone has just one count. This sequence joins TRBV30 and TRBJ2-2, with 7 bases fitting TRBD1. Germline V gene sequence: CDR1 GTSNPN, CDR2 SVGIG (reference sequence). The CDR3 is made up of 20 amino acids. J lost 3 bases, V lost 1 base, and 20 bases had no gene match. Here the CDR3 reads CAWSGTGSHHLQGHTGELFF. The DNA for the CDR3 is TGTGCCTGGAGTGGAACAGGAAGTCACCACTTACAGGGGCACACCGGGGAGCTGTTTTTT.

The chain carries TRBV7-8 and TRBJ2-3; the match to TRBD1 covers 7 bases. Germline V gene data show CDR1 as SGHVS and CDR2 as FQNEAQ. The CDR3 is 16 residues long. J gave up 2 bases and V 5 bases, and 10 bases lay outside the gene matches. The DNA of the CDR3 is TGTGCCAGCAGCCCTACCTACAGGGGACACACAGATACGCAGTATTTT. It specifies CASSPTYRGHTDTQYF.

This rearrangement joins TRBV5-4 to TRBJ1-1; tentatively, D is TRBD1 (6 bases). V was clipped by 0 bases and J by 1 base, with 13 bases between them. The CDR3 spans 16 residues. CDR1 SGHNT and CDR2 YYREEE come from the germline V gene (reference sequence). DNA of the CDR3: TGTGCCAGCAGCTTGGGGCTCAGGGGAGCGAACACTGAAGCTTTCTTT. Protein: CASSLGLRGANTEAFF.

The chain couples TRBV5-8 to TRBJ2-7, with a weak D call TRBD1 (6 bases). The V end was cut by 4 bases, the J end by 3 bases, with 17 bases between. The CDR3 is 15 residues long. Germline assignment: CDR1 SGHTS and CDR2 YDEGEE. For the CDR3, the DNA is TGTGCCAGCAGCCTCCTTATAGGACAGTTCTACGAGCAGTACTTC. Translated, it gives CASSLLIGQFYEQYF.

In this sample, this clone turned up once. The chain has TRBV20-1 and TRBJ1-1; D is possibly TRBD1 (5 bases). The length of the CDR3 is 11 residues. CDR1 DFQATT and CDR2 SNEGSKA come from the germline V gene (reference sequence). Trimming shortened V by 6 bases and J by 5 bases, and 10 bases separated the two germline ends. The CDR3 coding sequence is TGCAGTGCCGAGGGGAGGACTGAAGCTTTCTTT. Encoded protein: CSAEGRTEAFF.

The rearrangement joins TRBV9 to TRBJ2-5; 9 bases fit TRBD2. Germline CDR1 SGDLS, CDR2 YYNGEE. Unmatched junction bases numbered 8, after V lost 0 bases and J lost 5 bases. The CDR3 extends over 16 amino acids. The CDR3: CASSVDGGGAGETQYF. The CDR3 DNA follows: TGTGCCAGCAGCGTAGATGGCGGGGGGGCCGGGGAGACCCAGTACTTC.

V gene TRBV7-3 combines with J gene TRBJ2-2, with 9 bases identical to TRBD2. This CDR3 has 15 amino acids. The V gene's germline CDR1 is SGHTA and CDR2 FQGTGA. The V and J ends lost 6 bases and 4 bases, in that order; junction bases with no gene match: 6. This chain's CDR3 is CASRVAGGPTGELFF. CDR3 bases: TGTGCCAGCAGGGTGGCGGGGGGGCCCACCGGGGAGCTGTTTTTT.

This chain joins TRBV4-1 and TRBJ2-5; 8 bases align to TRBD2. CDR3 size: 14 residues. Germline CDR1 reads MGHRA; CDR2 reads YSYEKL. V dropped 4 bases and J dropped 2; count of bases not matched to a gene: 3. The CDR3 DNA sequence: TGCGCCAGCAGCCTAGCGGGGACTCAAGAGACCCAGTACTTC. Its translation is CASSLAGTQETQYF.

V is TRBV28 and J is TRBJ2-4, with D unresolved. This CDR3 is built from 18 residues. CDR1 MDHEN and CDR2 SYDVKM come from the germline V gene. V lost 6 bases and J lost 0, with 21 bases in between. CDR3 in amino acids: CASRPRLSADLAKNIQYF. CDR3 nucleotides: TGTGCCAGCAGGCCGCGTTTGAGTGCGGATTTAGCCAAAAACATTCAGTACTTC. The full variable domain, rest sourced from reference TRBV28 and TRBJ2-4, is DVKVTQSSRYLVKRTGEKVFLECVQDMDHENMFWYRQDPGLGLRLIYFSYDVKMKEKGDIPEGYSVSREKKERFSLILESASTNQTSMYLCASRPRLSADLAKNIQYFGAGTRLSVL.

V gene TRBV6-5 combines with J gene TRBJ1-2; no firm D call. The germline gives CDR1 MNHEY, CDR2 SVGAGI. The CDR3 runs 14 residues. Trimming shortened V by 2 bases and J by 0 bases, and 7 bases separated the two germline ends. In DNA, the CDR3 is TGTGCCAGCAGTTACATTGGAGCTAACTATGGCTACACCTTC. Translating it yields CASSYIGANYGYTF.

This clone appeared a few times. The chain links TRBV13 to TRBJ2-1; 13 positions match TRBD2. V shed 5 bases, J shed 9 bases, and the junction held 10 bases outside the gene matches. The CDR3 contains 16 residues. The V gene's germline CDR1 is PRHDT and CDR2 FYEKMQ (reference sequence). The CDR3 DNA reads TGTGCCAGCAGCATCCGACTAGCGGGGGGTGGGGGTGAGCAGTTCTTC. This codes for CASSIRLAGGGGEQFF. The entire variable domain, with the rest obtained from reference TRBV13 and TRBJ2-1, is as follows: AAGVIQSPRHLIKEKRETATLKCYPIPRHDTVYWYQQGPGQDPQFLISFYEKMQSDKGSIPDRFSAQQFSDYHSELNMSSLELGDSALYFCASSIRLAGGGGEQFFGPGTRLTVL.

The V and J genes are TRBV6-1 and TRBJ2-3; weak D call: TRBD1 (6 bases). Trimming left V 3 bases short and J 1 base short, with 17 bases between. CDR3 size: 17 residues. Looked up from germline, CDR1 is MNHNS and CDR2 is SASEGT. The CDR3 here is CASSDLRGRGRTDTQYF. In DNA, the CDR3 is TGTGCCAGCAGTGACCTACGGGGCAGGGGTCGCACAGATACGCAGTATTTT.

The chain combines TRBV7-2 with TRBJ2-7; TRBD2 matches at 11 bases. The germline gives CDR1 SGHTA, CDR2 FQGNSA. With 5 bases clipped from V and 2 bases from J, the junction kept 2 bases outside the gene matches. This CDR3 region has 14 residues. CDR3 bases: TGTGCCAGCAGCCCTAGCGGGGGGACCTACGAGCAGTACTTC. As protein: CASSPSGGTYEQYF.

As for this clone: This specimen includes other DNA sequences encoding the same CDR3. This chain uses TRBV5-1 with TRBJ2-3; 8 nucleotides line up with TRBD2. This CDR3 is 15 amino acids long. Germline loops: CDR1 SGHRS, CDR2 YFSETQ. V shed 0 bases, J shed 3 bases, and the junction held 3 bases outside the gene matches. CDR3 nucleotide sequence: TGCGCCAGCAGCTTGGCGGGGGGGCGGACAGATACGCAGTATTTT. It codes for CASSLAGGRTDTQYF.

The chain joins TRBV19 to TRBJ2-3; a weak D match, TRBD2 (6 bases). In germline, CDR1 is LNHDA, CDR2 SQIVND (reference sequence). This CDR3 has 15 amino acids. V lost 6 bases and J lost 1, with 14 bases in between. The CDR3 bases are TGTGCCAGTAGCCCATGGGGGGTCGGCACAGATACGCAGTATTTT. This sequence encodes CASSPWGVGTDTQYF.

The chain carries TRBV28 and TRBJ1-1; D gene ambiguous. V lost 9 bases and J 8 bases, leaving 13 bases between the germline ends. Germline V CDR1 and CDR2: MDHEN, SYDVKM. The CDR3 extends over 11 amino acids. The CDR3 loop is CASSVDKEAFF. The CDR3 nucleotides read TGTGCCAGTTCGGTCGACAAAGAAGCTTTCTTT.

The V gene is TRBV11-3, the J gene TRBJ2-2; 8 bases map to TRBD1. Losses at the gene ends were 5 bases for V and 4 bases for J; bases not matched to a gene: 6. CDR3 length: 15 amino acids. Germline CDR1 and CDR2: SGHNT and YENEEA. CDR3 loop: CASSLDRAPTGELFF. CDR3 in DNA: TGTGCCAGCAGCCTGGACAGGGCTCCCACCGGGGAGCTGTTTTTT.

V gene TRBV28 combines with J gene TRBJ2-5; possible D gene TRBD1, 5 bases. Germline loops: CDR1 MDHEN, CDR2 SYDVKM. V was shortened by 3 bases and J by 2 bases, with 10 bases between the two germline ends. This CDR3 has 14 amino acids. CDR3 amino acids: CASSFDSRQETQYF. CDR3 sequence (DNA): TGTGCCAGCAGTTTTGACAGTAGGCAAGAGACCCAGTACTTC.

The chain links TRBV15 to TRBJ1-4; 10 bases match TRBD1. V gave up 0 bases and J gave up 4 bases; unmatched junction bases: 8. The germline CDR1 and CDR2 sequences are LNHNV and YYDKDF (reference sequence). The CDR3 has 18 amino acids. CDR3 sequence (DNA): TGTGCCACCAGCAGAGATACCGGGACAGGGGTCCGTAATGAAAAACTGTTTTTT. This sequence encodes CATSRDTGTGVRNEKLFF.

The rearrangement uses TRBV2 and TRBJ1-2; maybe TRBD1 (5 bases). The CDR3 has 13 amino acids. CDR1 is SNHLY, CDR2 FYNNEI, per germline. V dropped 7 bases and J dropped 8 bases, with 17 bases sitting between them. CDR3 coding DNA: TGTGCCAGCAACACCGGTGGGGGGTCGGGCTACACCTTC. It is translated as CASNTGGGSGYTF.